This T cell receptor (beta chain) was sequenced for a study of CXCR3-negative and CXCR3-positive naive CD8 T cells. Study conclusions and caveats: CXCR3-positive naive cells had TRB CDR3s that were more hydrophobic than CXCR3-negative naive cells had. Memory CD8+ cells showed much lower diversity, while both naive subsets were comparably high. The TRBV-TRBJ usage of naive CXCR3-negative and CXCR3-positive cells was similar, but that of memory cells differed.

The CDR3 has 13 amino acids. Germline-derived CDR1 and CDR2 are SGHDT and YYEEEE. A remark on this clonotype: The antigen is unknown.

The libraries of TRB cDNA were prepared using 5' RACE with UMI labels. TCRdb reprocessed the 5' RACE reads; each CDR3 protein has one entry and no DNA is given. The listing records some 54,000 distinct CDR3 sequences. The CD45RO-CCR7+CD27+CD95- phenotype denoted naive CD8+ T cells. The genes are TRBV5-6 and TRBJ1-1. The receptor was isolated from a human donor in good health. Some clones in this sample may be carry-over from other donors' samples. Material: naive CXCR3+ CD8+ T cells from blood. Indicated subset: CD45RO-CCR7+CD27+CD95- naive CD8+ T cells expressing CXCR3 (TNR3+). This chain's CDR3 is CASSFLVSTEAFF.